This T cell receptor beta chain was retrieved from a study of somatic mutations in cytotoxic T cells in rheumatoid arthritis. Turning to the study itself: Flow sorting of some V beta antibody-stained T cells reached nearly 100% purity, with V beta1+ cells also TCRB-sequenced. Study conclusions and caveats: Unlike healthy controls, rheumatoid arthritis patients had CD8+ clonality that increased with age.

With respect to this clone: Its target is not known.

Researchers isolated CD4+ and CD8+ cells by positive magnetic bead selection and then checked their purity by flow cytometry. The V gene lost 0 bases and the J gene lost 7 bases, with 13 bases spanning the gap. CDR1 is SGHNT, CDR2 YYREEE, per germline (reference sequence). The CDR3 consists of 15 residues. Profiling relied on immunoSEQ multiplex PCR, and the TCRdb table lists in-frame clones only, not all of them. This sample yields a few thousand clones, of which approximately 62% are seen a single time; under 15% belongs to the top ten. The chain combines TRBV5-4 with TRBJ2-2; TRBD2 is a possible D gene (5 bases). The receptor was derived from a young woman with rheumatoid arthritis. The sample taken for sequencing was CD8+ T cells sorted from synovial fluid. The CDR3: CASSLDRVGSGELFF. In DNA form, the CDR3 reads TGTGCCAGCAGCTTGGACCGGGTGGGGAGCGGGGAGCTGTTTTTT.